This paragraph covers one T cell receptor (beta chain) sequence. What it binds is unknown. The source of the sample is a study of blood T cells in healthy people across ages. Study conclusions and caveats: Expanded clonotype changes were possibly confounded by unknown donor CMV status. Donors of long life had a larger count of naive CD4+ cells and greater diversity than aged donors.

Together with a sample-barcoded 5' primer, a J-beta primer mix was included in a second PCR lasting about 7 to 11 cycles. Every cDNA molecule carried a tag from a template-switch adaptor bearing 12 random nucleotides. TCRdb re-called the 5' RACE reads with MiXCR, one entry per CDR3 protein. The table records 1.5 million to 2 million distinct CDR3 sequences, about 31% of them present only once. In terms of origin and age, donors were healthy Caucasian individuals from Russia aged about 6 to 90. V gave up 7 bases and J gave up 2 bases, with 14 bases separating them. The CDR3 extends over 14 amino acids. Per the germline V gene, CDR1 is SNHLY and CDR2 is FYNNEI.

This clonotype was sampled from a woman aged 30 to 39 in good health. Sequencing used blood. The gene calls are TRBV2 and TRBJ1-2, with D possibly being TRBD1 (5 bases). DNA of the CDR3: TGTGCCAGCACCCCGGGACGGATGAACTATGGCTACACCTTC. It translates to CASTPGRMNYGYTF.